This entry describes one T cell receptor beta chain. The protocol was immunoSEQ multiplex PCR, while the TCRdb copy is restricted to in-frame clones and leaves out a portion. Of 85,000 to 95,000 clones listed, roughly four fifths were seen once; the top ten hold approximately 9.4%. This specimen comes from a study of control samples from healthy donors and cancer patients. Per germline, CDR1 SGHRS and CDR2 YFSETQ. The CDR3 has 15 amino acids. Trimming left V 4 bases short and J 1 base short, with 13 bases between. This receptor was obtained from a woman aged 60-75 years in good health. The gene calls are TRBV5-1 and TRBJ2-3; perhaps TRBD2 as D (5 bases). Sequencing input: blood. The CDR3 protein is CASSGPGLGTDTQYF. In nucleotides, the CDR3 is TGCGCCAGCAGCGGACCCGGACTCGGCACAGATACGCAGTATTTT.